The 20 T cell receptor beta chains listed next were all sequenced from one sample in a study of blood T cell repertoires in COVID-19. Repertoires were generated with immunoSEQ multiplex PCR, while TCRdb's copy carries only in-frame clones and drops some. Here the sample spans about 120,000 clones, 65% to 85% being singletons. The sequencing input was peripheral blood. The receptors here all came from a woman in her 70s with acute or convalescent COVID-19.

The chain has TRBV12-5 and TRBJ2-3; 10 nucleotides agree with TRBD2. This CDR3 is built from 15 residues. Germline V lookup: CDR1 LGHNT, CDR2 FRNRAP. V gave up 5 bases and J gave up 1 base; unmatched junction bases: 3. This CDR3 reads CASGPGLAGTDTQYF. The CDR3 nucleotides read TGTGCTAGTGGTCCTGGACTAGCGGGCACAGATACGCAGTATTTT.

The chain has TRBV7-2 and TRBJ2-5; 13 nucleotides agree with TRBD2. CDR3 length: 16 residues. The germline gives CDR1 SGHTA, CDR2 FQGNSA. V was clipped by 4 bases and J by 4 bases; unmatched bases: 6. As DNA, the CDR3 is TGTGCCAGCAGCTCAACTAGCGGGGGGGCGGGAGAGACCCAGTACTTC. Translation: CASSSTSGGAGETQYF.

This clone was seen only once. The chain employs TRBV7-9 and TRBJ2-1; 8 nucleotides line up with TRBD2. There are 16 residues in the CDR3. Unmatched junction bases numbered 6, after V lost 5 bases and J lost 0 bases. Germline V gene sequence: CDR1 SEHNR, CDR2 FQNEAQ (reference sequence). CDR3 nucleotide sequence: TGTGCCAGCAGCACCGAGCGGGGGAGCTCCTACAATGAGCAGTTCTTC. It translates to CASSTERGSSYNEQFF.

This clone was seen a single time. The chain is built from TRBV11-3 and TRBJ2-2; 7 nucleotides match TRBD1. The V and J ends lost 2 bases and 1 base, in that order; junction bases with no gene match: 10. The V gene's germline CDR1 is SGHNT and CDR2 YENEEA. This CDR3 has 18 amino acids. In DNA, the CDR3 is TGTGCCAGCAGCTTATCGCGGTTACAGGGGTTGAACACCGGGGAGCTGTTTTTT. Protein sequence: CASSLSRLQGLNTGELFF.

This clone was picked up a small number of times. The gene calls are TRBV18 and TRBJ1-4, with 9 bases matching TRBD1. The CDR3 contains 14 residues. The germline gives CDR1 KGHSH, CDR2 LQKENI. The V gene end was trimmed by 3 bases and the J gene end by 8 bases; junction bases not matched to a gene: 4. CDR3 amino acids: CASSPGTGPEKLFF. DNA for the CDR3: TGTGCCAGCTCACCTGGGACAGGGCCAGAAAAACTGTTTTTT.

The gene calls are TRBV5-4 and TRBJ2-1; TRBD1 is a possible D gene (6 bases). V dropped 4 bases and J dropped 0 bases, with 14 bases sitting between them. Germline assignment: CDR1 SGHNT and CDR2 YYREEE (reference sequence). The CDR3 extends over 16 amino acids. In DNA form, the CDR3 reads TGTGCCAGCAGCCCGTCCGGGACACCCTCCTACAATGAGCAGTTCTTC. This gives the protein CASSPSGTPSYNEQFF.

J is TRBJ1-6 and V is TRBV30; D unresolved. The V gene lost 5 bases and the J gene lost 5 bases, with 7 bases spanning the gap. Per the germline V gene, CDR1 is GTSNPN and CDR2 is SVGIG (reference sequence). The CDR3 covers 12 residues. CDR3 amino acids: CAWGRDNSPLHF. The CDR3 DNA follows: TGTGCCTGGGGACGGGATAATTCACCCCTCCACTTT.

This chain uses TRBV5-1 with TRBJ1-1; D remains unclear. The CDR3 consists of 14 residues. The V end was cut by 0 bases, the J end by 1 base, with 7 bases between. CDR1 is SGHRS and CDR2 is YFSETQ in the germline V gene. For the CDR3, the DNA is TGCGCCAGCAGCTTGGACGACACGAACACTGAAGCTTTCTTT. Residues: CASSLDDTNTEAFF.

The V call is TRBV19, the J call TRBJ1-5; 9 nucleotides agree with TRBD1. Germline values: CDR1 LNHDA, CDR2 SQIVND (reference sequence). The CDR3 extends over 16 amino acids. V was pared by 6 bases and J by 6 bases, with 12 bases of the junction left unmatched. CDR3 DNA sequence: TGTGCCAGTAGCGAAAAAGTACAGGGGGCTCTTCAGCCCCAGCATTTT. It specifies CASSEKVQGALQPQHF.

J is TRBJ1-6 and V is TRBV3-1 (or the pseudogene TRBV3-2); D ambiguous. The V end was cut by 2 bases, the J end by 0 bases, with 11 bases between. The CDR3 sequence is 17 residues long. Germline lookup yields CDR1 LGHDT and CDR2 YNNKEL (reference sequence). This CDR3 is CASSQLVSSSYNSPLHF. The CDR3 DNA reads as TGTGCCAGCAGCCAATTGGTCTCGAGCTCCTATAATTCACCCCTCCACTTT.

This clone was picked up many times. The chain is built from TRBV30 and TRBJ1-2; D uncertain. This CDR3 region has 13 residues. Trimming shortened V by 8 bases and J by 2 bases, and 15 bases separated the two germline ends. The germline CDR1 and CDR2 sequences are GTSNPN and SVGIG (reference sequence). The CDR3 DNA reads as TGTGCCCGTCGGGAAGGGAGGAACTATGGCTACACCTTC. Encoded protein: CARREGRNYGYTF.

The V call is TRBV11-2, the J call TRBJ2-7, with D tentatively TRBD1 (6 bases). CDR1 SGHAT and CDR2 FQNNGV come from the germline V gene. The CDR3 totals 14 residues. Trimming pared 0 bases from V and 7 bases from J, leaving 13 bases between. CDR3 nucleotides: TGTGCCAGCAGCTTAGATGTGGGGGCGGGTGAGCAGTACGTC. Protein: CASSLDVGAGEQYV.

The chain has TRBV5-1 and TRBJ2-3, with TRBD2 matching 14 bases. CDR1 and CDR2 from the germline V gene are SGHRS and YFSETQ. CDR3 length: 16 residues. The V and J ends lost 0 bases and 6 bases, in that order; junction bases with no gene match: 3. The CDR3 loop reads CASSLGTSGGPDTQYF. In DNA form, the CDR3 reads TGCGCCAGCAGCTTGGGGACTAGCGGGGGGCCGGATACGCAGTATTTT.

The chain is built from TRBV7-2 and TRBJ2-7; 7 positions match TRBD1. With 5 bases clipped from V and 1 base from J, the junction kept 11 bases outside the gene matches. Germline-derived CDR1 and CDR2 are SGHTA and FQGNSA. The CDR3 has 16 residues. For the CDR3, the DNA is TGTGCCAGCAGCCCCTCCGGGACAGCAGTTTCCTACGAGCAGTACTTC. It specifies CASSPSGTAVSYEQYF.

This clone was seen only once. V usage is TRBV30 and J usage is TRBJ2-5; 7 positions agree with TRBD1. This CDR3 has 12 amino acids. Germline assignment: CDR1 GTSNPN and CDR2 SVGIG (reference sequence). V shed 5 bases and J 4 bases; nucleotides not matched to a gene: 4. For the CDR3, the DNA is TGTGCCTGGTCACAGGGGCGAGAGACCCAGTACTTC. This codes for CAWSQGRETQYF.

The chain combines TRBV16 with TRBJ2-4, with D uncertain. Germline V gene lookup returns CDR1 KGHSY and CDR2 FQNENV. Trimming stripped 3 bases from V and 0 bases from J, with 9 bases between. This CDR3 has 15 residues. The CDR3 nucleotides read TGTGCCAGCAGCCACACAGCTACAGCCAAAAACATTCAGTACTTC. Amino acids: CASSHTATAKNIQYF.

This chain joins TRBV3-1 (or the pseudogene TRBV3-2) and TRBJ2-1; D may be TRBD2 (5 bases). The CDR3 is 13 residues long. Germline-derived CDR1 and CDR2 are LGHDT and YNNKEL (reference sequence). Trimming pared 2 bases from V and 6 bases from J, leaving 8 bases between. CDR3 sequence (DNA): TGTGCCAGCAGCCAACTTGAGGGCAATGAGCAGTTCTTC. Residues: CASSQLEGNEQFF.

The J gene is TRBJ2-5, the V gene TRBV6-5, with D possibly being TRBD2 (5 bases). V was shortened by 7 bases and J by 3 bases, with 12 bases between the two germline ends. The germline gives CDR1 MNHEY, CDR2 SVGAGI. This CDR3 spans 13 amino acids. CDR3 protein: CASIRWGEETQYF. The CDR3 nucleotides read TGTGCCAGCATCAGGTGGGGAGAAGAGACCCAGTACTTC.

CDR3 nucleotide sequence: TGTGCCATCAGTGTGGCTCAGGGGGATCAGCCCCAGCATTTT. It translates to CAISVAQGDQPQHF. V gene TRBV10-3 combines with J gene TRBJ1-5; the match to TRBD1 covers 7 bases. Trimming took 4 bases from V and 5 from J; bases not matched to a gene: 5. Germline assignment: CDR1 ENHRY and CDR2 SYGVKD. The CDR3 length is 14 residues.

The rearrangement links TRBV24-1 to TRBJ2-5; D may be TRBD2 (6 bases). The CDR3 runs to 17 residues. Germline values: CDR1 KGHDR, CDR2 SFDVKD. V lost 3 bases and J 4 bases, leaving 20 bases between the germline ends. CDR3 sequence reads: CATSDGIGGRVGETQYF. CDR3 bases: TGTGCCACCAGTGATGGGATCGGGGGTAGGGTTGGAGAGACCCAGTACTTC.